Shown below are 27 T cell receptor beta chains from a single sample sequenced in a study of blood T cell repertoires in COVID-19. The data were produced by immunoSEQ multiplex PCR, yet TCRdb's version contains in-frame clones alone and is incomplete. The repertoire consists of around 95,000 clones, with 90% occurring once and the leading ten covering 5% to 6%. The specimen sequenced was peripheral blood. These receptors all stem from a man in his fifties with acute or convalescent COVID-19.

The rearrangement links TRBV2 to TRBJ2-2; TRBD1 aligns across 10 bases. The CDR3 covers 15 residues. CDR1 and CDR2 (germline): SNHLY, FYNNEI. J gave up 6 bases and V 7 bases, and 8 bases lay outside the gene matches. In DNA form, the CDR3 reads TGTGCCAGCATGGGGAGGACAGGGGGATCCGGGGAGCTGTTTTTT. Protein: CASMGRTGGSGELFF.

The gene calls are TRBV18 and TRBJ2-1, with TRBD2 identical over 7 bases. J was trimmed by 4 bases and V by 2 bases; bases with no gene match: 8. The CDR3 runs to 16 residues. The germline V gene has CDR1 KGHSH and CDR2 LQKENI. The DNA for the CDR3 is TGTGCCAGCTCACCAGGGAGGGTCTTGGGGTACAATGAGCAGTTCTTC. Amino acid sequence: CASSPGRVLGYNEQFF.

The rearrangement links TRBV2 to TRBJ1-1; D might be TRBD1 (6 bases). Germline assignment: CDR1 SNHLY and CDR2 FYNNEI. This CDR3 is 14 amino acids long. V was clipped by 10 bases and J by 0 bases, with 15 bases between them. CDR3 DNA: TGTGCCACCGGAGGGGGGGCGATGAACACTGAAGCTTTCTTT. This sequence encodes CATGGGAMNTEAFF.

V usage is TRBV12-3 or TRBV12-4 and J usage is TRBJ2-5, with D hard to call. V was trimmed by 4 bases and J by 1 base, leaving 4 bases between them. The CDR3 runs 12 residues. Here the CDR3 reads CASSSFQETQYF. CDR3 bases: TGTGCCAGCAGTTCGTTCCAAGAGACCCAGTACTTC.

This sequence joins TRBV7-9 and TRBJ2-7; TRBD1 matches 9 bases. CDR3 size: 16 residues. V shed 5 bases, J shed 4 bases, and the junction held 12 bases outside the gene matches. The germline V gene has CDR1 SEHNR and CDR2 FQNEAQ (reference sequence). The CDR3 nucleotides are TGTGCCAGCAGCCGAACGCTCGGACAGGGGACTTACGAGCAGTACTTC. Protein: CASSRTLGQGTYEQYF.

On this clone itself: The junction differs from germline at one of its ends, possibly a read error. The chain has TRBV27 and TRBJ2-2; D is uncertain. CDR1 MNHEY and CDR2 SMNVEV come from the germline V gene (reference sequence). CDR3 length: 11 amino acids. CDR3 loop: CWHIPTGELFF. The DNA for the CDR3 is TGCTGGCACATCCCTACCGGGGAGCTGTTTTTT.

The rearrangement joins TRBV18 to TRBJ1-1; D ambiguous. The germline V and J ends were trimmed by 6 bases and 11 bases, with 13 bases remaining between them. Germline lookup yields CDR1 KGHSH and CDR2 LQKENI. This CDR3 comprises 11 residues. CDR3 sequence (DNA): TGTGCCAGCTCGGAGAAGGATAGTGCTTTCTTT. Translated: CASSEKDSAFF.

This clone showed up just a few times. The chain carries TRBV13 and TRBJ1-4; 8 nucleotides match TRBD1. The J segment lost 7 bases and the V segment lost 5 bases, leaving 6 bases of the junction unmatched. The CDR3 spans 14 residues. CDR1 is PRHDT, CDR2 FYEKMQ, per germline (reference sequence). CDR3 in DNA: TGTGCCAGCAGCCGGACAGGGAAAGGTGAAAAACTGTTTTTT. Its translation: CASSRTGKGEKLFF.

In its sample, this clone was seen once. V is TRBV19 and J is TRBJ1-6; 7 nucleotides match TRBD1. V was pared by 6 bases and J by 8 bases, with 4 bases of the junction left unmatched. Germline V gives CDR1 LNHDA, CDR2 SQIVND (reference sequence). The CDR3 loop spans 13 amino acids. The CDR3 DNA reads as TGTGCCAGTAGCGTAACAGGGGATTCACCCCTCCACTTT. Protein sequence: CASSVTGDSPLHF.

The CDR3, as DNA: TGTGCCAGTAGGCGGACTAGCTCTGGGGCCAACGTCCTGACTTTC. Translating gives CASRRTSSGANVLTF. The chain links TRBV19 to TRBJ2-6; TRBD2 aligns across 7 bases. The V gene end was trimmed by 6 bases and the J gene end by 0 bases; junction bases not matched to a gene: 2. Germline CDR1 is LNHDA and CDR2 is SQIVND (reference sequence). The CDR3 consists of 15 residues.

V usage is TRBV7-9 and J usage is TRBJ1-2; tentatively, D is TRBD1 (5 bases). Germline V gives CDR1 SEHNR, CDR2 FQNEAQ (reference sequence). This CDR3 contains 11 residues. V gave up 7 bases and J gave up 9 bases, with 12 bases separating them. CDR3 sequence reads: CASILDRSYTF. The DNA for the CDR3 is TGTGCCAGCATCCTCGACAGAAGCTACACCTTC.

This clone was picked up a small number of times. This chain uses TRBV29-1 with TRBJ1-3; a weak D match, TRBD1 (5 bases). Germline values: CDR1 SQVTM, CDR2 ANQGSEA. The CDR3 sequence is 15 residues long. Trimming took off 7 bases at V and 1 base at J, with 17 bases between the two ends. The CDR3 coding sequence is TGCAGCGCCACCCCAGCGGGGGGATCTGGAAACACCATATATTTT. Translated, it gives CSATPAGGSGNTIYF.

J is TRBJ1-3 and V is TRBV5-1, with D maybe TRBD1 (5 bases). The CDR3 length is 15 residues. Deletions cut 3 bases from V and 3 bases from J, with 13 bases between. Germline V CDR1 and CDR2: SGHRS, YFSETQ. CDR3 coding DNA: TGCGCCAGCAGCTGGGCAGGGACTCTTGGAAACACCATATATTTT. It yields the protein CASSWAGTLGNTIYF.

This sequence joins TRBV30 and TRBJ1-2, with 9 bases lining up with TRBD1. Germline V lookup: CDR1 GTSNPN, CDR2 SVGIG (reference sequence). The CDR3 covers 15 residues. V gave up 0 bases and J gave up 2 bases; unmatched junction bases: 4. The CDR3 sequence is CAWSVPGTGNYGYTF. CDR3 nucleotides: TGTGCCTGGAGTGTACCAGGGACAGGGAACTATGGCTACACCTTC. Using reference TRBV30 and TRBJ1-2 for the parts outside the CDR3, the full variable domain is SQTIHQWPATLVQPVGSPLSLECTVEGTSNPNLYWYRQAAGRGLQLLFYSVGIGQISSEVPQNLSASRPQDRQFILSSKKLLLSDSGFYLCAWSVPGTGNYGYTFGSGTRLTVV.

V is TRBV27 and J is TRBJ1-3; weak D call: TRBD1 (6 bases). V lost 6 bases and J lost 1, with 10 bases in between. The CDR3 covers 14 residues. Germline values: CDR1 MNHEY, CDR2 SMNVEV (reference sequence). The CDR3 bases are TGTGCCAGCAGGGCAACAGGGTCTGGAAACACCATATATTTT. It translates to CASRATGSGNTIYF.

Here the CDR3 DNA reads TGTGCCATCAGTGGACAGGGGTTAGGTAGCAATCAGCCCCAGCATTTT. It translates to CAISGQGLGSNQPQHF. The rearrangement links TRBV10-3 to TRBJ1-5; 8 bases match TRBD1. Germline-derived CDR1 and CDR2 are ENHRY and SYGVKD. CDR3 size: 16 residues. Unmatched junction bases numbered 5, after V lost 4 bases and J lost 0 bases.

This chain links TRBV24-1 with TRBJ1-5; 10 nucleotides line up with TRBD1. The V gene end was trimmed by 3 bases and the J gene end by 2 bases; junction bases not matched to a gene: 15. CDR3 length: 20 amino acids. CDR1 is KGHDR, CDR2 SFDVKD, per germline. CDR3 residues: CATSDPDPRQGARGNQPQHF. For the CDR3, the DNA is TGTGCCACCAGTGATCCTGACCCTCGACAGGGGGCTCGGGGCAATCAGCCCCAGCATTTT.

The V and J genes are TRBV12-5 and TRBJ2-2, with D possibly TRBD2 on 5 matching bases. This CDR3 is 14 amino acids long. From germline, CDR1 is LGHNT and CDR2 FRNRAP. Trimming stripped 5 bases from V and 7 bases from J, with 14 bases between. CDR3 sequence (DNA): TGTGCTAGTGGTCCCCGAGGAGCGGACGGGGAGCTGTTTTTT. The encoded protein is CASGPRGADGELFF.

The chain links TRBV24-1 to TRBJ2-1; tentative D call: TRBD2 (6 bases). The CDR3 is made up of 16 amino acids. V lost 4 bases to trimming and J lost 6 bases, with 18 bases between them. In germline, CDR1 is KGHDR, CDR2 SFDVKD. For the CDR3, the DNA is TGTGCCACCAGTGACTCCACGAGCGGGTCTCTCAATGAGCAGTTCTTC. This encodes CATSDSTSGSLNEQFF.

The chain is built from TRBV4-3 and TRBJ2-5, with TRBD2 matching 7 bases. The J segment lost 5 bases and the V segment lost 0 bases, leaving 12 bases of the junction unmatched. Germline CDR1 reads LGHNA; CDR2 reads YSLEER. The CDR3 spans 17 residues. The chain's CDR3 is CASSQDPPSGLAETQYF. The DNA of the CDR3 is TGCGCCAGCAGCCAAGATCCCCCTAGCGGTTTGGCGGAGACCCAGTACTTC.

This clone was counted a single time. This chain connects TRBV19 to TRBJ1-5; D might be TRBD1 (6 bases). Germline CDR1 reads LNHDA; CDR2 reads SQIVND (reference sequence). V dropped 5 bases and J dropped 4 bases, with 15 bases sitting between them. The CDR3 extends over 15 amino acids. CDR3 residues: CASSRLRDKNQPQHF. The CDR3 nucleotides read TGTGCCAGTAGTCGCTTACGGGACAAAAATCAGCCCCAGCATTTT. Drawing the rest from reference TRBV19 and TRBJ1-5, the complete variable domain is DGGITQSPKYLFRKEGQNVTLSCEQNLNHDAMYWYRQDPGQGLRLIYYSQIVNDFQKGDIAEGYSVSREKKESFPLTVTSAQKNPTAFYLCASSRLRDKNQPQHFGDGTRLSIL.

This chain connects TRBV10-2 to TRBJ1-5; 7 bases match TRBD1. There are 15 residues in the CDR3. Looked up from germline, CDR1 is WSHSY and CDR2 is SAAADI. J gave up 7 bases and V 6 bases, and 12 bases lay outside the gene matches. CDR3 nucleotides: TGCGCCAGCAGGGGCCGAGGGGGCGTGAGACAGCCCCAGCATTTT. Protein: CASRGRGGVRQPQHF.

As DNA, the CDR3 is TGCGCCAGCAGCTCGACTAGCGGGACCACCTACAATGAGCAGTTCTTC. It yields the protein CASSSTSGTTYNEQFF. The rearrangement uses TRBV5-1 and TRBJ2-1; 11 nucleotides agree with TRBD2. The CDR3 contains 16 residues. Germline V CDR1 and CDR2: SGHRS, YFSETQ. Germline trimming cut 3 bases from V and 2 bases from J; bases unmatched to any gene: 4.

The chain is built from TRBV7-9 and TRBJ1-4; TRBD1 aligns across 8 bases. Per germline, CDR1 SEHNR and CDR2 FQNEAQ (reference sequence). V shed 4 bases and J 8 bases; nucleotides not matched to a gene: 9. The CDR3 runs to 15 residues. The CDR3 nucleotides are TGTGCCAGCAGCTCCCCCGGGACAGGATTGGAAAAACTGTTTTTT. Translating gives CASSSPGTGLEKLFF.

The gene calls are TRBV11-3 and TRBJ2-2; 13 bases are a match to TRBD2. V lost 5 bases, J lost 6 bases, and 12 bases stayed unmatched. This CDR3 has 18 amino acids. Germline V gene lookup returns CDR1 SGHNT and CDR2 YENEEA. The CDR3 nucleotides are TGTGCCAGCAGCATCGGACTAGCGGGAGACCTCGGGGCCGGGGAGCTGTTTTTT. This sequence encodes CASSIGLAGDLGAGELFF.

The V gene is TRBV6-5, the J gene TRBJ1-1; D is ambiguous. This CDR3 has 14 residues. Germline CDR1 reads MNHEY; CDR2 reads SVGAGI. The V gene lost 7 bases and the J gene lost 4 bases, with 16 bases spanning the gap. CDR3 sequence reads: CASTRSTVGTEAFF. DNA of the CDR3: TGTGCCAGCACCAGATCCACAGTCGGCACTGAAGCTTTCTTT.

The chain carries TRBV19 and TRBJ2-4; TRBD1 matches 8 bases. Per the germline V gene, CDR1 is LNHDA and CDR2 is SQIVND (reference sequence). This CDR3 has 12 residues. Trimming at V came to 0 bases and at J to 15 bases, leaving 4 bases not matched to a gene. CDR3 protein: CASSIDRTGWYF. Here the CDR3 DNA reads TGTGCCAGTAGTATAGATCGGACAGGGTGGTACTTC. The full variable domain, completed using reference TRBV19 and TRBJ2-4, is DGGITQSPKYLFRKEGQNVTLSCEQNLNHDAMYWYRQDPGQGLRLIYYSQIVNDFQKGDIAEGYSVSREKKESFPLTVTSAQKNPTAFYLCASSIDRTGWYFGAGTRLSVL.